The table lists the clone carrying this T cell receptor beta chain with a few counts. Its antigen is currently unknown. A second PCR of 7 to 11 cycles used a sample-barcoded 5' primer and a J-beta primer mix. One entry per CDR3 protein results from TCRdb running MiXCR on the 5' RACE reads. Altogether around 870,000 distinct CDR3 sequences are present, 25% to 35% being singletons, with the ten largest covering about 18%. Germline lookup yields CDR1 MDHEN and CDR2 SYDVKM. V lost 2 bases to trimming and J lost 9 bases, with 11 bases between them. There are 13 residues in the CDR3. This record comes from a study of blood T cells in healthy people across ages. Study-level results: When set beside aged donors, long-lived donors presented more naive CD4+ cells and higher diversity.

The sequenced sample was blood. The chain carries TRBV28 and TRBJ1-5; perhaps TRBD1 as D (6 bases). The origin of this receptor is an elderly woman in good health. The CDR3 DNA reads TGTGCCAGCAGTTTAAGGGGGGGGGGGCCCCAGCATTTT. Its protein is CASSLRGGGPQHF.